This section outlines one T cell receptor (beta chain) sequence together with its context. Antigen unknown. The CDR3 contains 14 residues. Germline V CDR1 and CDR2: SGHRS, YFSETQ. V lost 0 bases and J 2 bases, leaving 7 bases between the germline ends. The time point was: sample taken at primary tumor resection. No cell sorting; template was whole RNA from tumor, lung tissue or PBMC. The donors comprised about 70 untreated early-stage non-small cell lung cancer patients. This sample stems from a study of spatial heterogeneity in lung cancer. Across the study: The study consistently detected more beta-chain than alpha-chain sequences.

All TCR cDNA molecules were individually tagged with a unique molecular identifier. MiXCR, applied by TCRdb to the 5' RACE reads, yields one record per CDR3 protein. The top ten clones hold approximately 16% of a sample with around 60,000 distinct CDR3 sequences, around 8.2% of them seen once. General study findings and limits: Detection of ubiquitous tumor TCRs in blood was higher at resection than follow-up.

This clonotype originated in a female donor with early-stage non-small cell lung cancer. The material sequenced was PBMCs, taken at surgery. V usage is TRBV5-1 and J usage is TRBJ2-3; D remains unclear. The CDR3 spells CASSLVQITDTQYF. The CDR3 DNA reads TGCGCCAGCAGCTTGGTACAGATCACAGATACGCAGTATTTT.